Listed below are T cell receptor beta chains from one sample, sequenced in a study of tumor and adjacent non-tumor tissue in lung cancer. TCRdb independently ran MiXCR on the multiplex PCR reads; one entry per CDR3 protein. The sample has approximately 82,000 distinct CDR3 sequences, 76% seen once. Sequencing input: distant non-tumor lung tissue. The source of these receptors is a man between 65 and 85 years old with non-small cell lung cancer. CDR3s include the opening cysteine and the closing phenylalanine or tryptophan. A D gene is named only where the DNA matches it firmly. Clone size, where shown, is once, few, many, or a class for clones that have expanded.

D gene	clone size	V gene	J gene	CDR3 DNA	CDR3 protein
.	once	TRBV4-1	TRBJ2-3	TGCACCAGGAGGTATCAGGATAGGCAGTATTTT	CTRRYQDRQYF
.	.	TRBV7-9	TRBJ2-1	TGTGCCAGTAGCACTTCCGGGGGCGGAAACAATGAGCAGTTCTTC	CASSTSGGGNNEQFF
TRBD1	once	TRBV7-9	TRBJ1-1	TGTGCAAGCAGATTAGCCCCCGGGACAGTCAACACTGAAGCTTTCTTT	CASRLAPGTVNTEAFF
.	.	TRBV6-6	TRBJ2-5	TGTGCCAACAGTTACTCGAGGGGCAGGGGAAGGAAGACCCAGTACTTC	CANSYSRGRGRKTQYF
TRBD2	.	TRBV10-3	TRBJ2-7	TGTGCCATCAGTCAACTTTCGGGGGGAGTTGTTTACGAGCAGTACTTC	CAISQLSGGVVYEQYF
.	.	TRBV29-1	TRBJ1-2	TGCAGCGTTGTCCCCTGTCAATCCTCGCGAGAAGATGGTTACACCTTC	CSVVPCQSSREDGYTF
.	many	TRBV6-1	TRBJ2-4	TGTGCCAGCAGTGAACAGACCCAAAACATTCAGTACTTC	CASSEQTQNIQYF
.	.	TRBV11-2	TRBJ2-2	TGCGCCTGCAGCCCAGCCCAAAGGGGCACCGGGGAACTGTTTTTT	CACSPAQRGTGELFF
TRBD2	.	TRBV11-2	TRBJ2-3	TGTGCCAGCGGCCCTATACTAGCGGGGGGACATCGAGATACGCAATATTTT	CASGPILAGGHRDTQYF
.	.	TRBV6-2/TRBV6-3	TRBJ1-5	TGTGCCAGAGGCAGGGCGGGGGCGCGGCAGCCCCAGAATTTT	CARGRAGARQPQNF
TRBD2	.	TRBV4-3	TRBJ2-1	TGCGCCAACAACCACAGACTAGCAGATTACAATGAGCAGTTCTTC	CANNHRLADYNEQFF
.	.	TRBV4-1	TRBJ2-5	TGCGCCAGCAGCCAACAGTGCGGGCAAGAGACCCAGTATTTC	CASSQQCGQETQYF
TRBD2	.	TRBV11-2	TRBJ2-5	TGTGCCAGCAGCTTAGCAGCGGGAGGTGTCCGGGTCCAAGAGACCCAATACTTC	CASSLAAGGVRVQETQYF
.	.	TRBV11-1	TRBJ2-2	TGTGCCAGCAGCTGGGGCAGGGTGACCGGGGAGCTCTTTTTT	CASSWGRVTGELFF
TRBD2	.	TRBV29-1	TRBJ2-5	TGCAGCGTTGAATTATATTGGACTAGCGGGGGGAAACGAGAGACCCTGTACTTC	CSVELYWTSGGKRETLYF
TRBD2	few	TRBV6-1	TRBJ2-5	TGTGCCAATACGTATGGTAGCGGGGGACAAGAGACCCAGTACTTC	CANTYGSGGQETQYF
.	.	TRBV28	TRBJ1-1	TGTGCCAGCAGTTTAATGATCGCTGAAGCTTTCTTT	CASSLMIAEAFF
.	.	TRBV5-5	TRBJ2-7	TGTGTCAGCAGCTTGTCGGCCAGGGACGAGCAGTACTTC	CVSSLSARDEQYF
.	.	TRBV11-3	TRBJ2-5	TGTGCCAGCAGTAATAGCGAGAAGGAGACCAAGTACTTC	CASSNSEKETKYF
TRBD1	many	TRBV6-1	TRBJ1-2	TGTGCCAGCAGCCCAATACAGGGGCAAGGCTACACCTTC	CASSPIQGQGYTF
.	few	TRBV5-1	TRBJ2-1	TGCGCCAGCAGCCCTACTAGTTACGACAATGAGCAGTTCTTC	CASSPTSYDNEQFF
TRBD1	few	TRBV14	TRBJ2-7	TGTGCCAGCAGCACCCGACAGGGCGGCTACGAGCAGTACTTC	CASSTRQGGYEQYF
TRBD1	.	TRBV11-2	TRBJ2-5	TGTGCCAACTGCCTGGGGACAGTTGGGCAAGAGACCCAGTACTTC	CANCLGTVGQETQYF
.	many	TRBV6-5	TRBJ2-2	TGTGCCAGCAGTTACGGGACCCGGGGCACCGGGGAGCTGTTTTTT	CASSYGTRGTGELFF
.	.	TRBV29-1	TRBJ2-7	TGCAGCGTCGTGACCCCGTCGTACGAGCAGTACTTC	CSVVTPSYEQYF
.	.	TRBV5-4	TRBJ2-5	TGTGCCAGCAGCTTGGTTGGGACTCTTGGAGAGACCCAGTACTTC	CASSLVGTLGETQYF
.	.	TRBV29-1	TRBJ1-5	TGCAGAGTTCAGGGGTCCGCCAATCAGCCCCAGCATTTT	CRVQGSANQPQHF
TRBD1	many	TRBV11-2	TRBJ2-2	TGTGCAAGCAGCGTAGGGGGCACAGGGGTTGCCGGGGAGCTGTTTTTT	CASSVGGTGVAGELFF
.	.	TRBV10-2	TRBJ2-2	TGCGCCAGCAAGCAGGACACCAACACCGGGGAGCTTTTTTTT	CASKQDTNTGELFF
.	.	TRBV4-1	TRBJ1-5	TGCGCCAGCGGCCAAGAGCCGACCTATAGCAGTCAGCCTCAGCATTTT	CASGQEPTYSSQPQHF
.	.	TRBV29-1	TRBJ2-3	TGCAGCGTAGCCGGCTCCACTAGCACAGATACGCAGTTTTTT	CSVAGSTSTDTQFF
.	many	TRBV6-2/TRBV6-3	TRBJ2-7	TGTGCCAGCAGTTCCTCCGGGACCCACTACGAGCAGTACTTC	CASSSSGTHYEQYF
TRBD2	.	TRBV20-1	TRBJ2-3	TGCAGTGCCGCAGTAGCGGGAGGCGAAGATATGCAGTATTTT	CSAAVAGGEDMQYF
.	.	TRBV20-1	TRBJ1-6	TGCAGTGCTAGAGATTTTATGGGGAGCTCCTATAATTCACCCCTCCACTTT	CSARDFMGSSYNSPLHF
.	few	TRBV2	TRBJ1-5	TGTGCCAGCAGTAAAGAGCGGGACACAAATCAGCCCCAGCATTTT	CASSKERDTNQPQHF
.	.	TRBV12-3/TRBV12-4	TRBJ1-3	TGTGCCTGCAGTCGTCCCGGTACAGGGATCGACTCTGGAAACACCATATACTTT	CACSRPGTGIDSGNTIYF
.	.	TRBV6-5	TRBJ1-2	TGTGCCAGCAGTTACTCCGCCTGGGGGGATGGCCTCACCTTC	CASSYSAWGDGLTF
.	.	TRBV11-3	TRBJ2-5	TGTGTCAGCAGCTTACGTGTGGGGAGACTAGTGGAGACCCAGTACTTC	CVSSLRVGRLVETQYF
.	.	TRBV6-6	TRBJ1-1	TGTGCCAGCAGACTCCCTGATACTGAAACTTTCTTT	CASRLPDTETFF
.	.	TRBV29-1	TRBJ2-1	TGCGGCGTTGAAGATTTTGGGGTATACAATGAGCAGTTCTTC	CGVEDFGVYNEQFF
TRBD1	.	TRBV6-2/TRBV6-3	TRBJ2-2	TGTGCCAGCAGTCCCGGGACAGGGGAGACGGGGGAGCTGGTTTTT	CASSPGTGETGELVF
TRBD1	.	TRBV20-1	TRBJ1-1	TGCAGTGCTAGAGTAACTTGGACAGGTCCTAGCACTGAAGCTTTCTTT	CSARVTWTGPSTEAFF
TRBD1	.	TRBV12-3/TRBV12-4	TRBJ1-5	TGTGCCAACAGCGACAGGGTTCAGCCCCATCATTTT	CANSDRVQPHHF
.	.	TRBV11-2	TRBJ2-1	TGTGCCAGTGTTTGGGGCTCCAGTGCCACCTCCTACAATGAGCAGTTCTTC	CASVWGSSATSYNEQFF
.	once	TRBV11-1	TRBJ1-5	TGTCCCAGCAGACAGGACTTGAGTCAGCCCCAGCATTTT	CPSRQDLSQPQHF
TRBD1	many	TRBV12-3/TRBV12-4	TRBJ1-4	TGTGCCAGCAGATCGACAGGGATGGGGGAAAAACTGTTTTTT	CASRSTGMGEKLFF
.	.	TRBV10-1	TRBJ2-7	TGCGCCGGCAGTGAACCCACGTCCCCATACCAGCACTACTTC	CAGSEPTSPYQHYF
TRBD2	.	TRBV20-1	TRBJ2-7	TGCAGTGTTAGAGAAGGACTAGCGTGGACCTCCGAGCACTACTTC	CSVREGLAWTSEHYF